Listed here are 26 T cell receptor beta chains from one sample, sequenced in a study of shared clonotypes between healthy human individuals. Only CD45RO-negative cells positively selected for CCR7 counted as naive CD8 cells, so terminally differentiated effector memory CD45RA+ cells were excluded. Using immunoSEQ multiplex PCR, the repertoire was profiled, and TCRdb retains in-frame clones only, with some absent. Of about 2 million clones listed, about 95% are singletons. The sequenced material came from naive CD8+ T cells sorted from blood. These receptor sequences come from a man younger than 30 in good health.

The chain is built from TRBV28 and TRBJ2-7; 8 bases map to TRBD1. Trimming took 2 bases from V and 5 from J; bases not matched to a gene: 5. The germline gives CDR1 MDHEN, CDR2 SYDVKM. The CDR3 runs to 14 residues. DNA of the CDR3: TGTGCCAGCAGTTTAGGTCAGGACAGGGACGAGCAGTACTTC. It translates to CASSLGQDRDEQYF.

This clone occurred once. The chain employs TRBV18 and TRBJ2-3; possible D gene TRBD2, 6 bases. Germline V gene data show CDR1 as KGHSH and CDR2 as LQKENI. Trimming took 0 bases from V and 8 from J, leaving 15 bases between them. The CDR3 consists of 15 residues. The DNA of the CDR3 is TGTGCCAGCTCACCACCGGGAACAACGCGGGGTACGCAGTATTTT. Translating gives CASSPPGTTRGTQYF.

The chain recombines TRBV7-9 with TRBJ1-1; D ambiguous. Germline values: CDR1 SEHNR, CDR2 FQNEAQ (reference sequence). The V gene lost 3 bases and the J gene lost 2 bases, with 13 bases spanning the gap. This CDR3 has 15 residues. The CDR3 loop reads CASSFPGRLNTEAFF. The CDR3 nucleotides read TGTGCCAGCAGCTTTCCAGGACGTCTTAACACTGAAGCTTTCTTT. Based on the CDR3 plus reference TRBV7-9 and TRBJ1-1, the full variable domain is DTGVSQNPRHKITKRGQNVTFRCDPISEHNRLYWYRQTLGQGPEFLTYFQNEAQLEKSRLLSDRFSAERPKGSFSTLEIQRTEQGDSAMYLCASSFPGRLNTEAFFGQGTRLTVV.

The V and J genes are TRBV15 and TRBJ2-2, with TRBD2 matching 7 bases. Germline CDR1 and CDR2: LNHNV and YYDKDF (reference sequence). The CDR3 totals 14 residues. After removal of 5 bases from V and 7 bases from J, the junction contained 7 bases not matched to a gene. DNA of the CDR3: TGTGCCACCAGCCTCGGGGAGGGTATCGGGGAGCTGTTTTTT. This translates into CATSLGEGIGELFF.

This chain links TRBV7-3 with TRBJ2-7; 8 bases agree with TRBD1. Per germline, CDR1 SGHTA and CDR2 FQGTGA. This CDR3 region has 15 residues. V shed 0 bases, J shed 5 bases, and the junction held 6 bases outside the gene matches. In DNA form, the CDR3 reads TGTGCCAGCAGCTTAACCCCAGGGGGCAGCGACGAGCAGTACTTC. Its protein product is CASSLTPGGSDEQYF. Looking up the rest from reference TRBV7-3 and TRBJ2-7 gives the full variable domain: GAGVSQTPSNKVTEKGKYVELRCDPISGHTALYWYRQSLGQGPEFLIYFQGTGAADDSGLPNDRFFAVRPEGSVSTLKIQRTERGDSAVYLCASSLTPGGSDEQYFGPGTRLTVT.

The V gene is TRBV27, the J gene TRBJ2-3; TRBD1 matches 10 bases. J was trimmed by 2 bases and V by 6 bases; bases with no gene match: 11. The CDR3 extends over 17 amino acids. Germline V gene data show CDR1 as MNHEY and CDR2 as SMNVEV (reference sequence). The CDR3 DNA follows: TGTGCCAGCAGCTTTTTGACAGGGGGCGGACACACAGATACGCAGTATTTT. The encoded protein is CASSFLTGGGHTDTQYF.

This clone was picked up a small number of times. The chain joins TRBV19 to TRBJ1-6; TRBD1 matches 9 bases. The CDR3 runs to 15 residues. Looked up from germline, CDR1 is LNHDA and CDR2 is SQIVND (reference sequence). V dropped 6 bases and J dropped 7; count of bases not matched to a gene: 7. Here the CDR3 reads CASRTGGEGNSPLHF. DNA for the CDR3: TGTGCCAGTAGAACAGGGGGCGAGGGGAATTCACCCCTCCACTTT.

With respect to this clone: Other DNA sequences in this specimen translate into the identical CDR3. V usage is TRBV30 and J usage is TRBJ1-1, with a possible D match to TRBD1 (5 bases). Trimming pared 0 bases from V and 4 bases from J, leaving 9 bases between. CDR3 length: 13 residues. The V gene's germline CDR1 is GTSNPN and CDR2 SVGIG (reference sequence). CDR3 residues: CAWSVTGGTEAFF. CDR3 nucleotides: TGTGCCTGGAGTGTCACTGGGGGCACTGAAGCTTTCTTT.

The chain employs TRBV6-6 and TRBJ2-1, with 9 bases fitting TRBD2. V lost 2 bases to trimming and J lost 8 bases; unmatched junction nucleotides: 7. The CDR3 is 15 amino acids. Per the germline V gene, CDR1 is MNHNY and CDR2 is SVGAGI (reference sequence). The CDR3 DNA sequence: TGTGCCAGCAGTTACCAGTCTAGCGGGATGGATGAGCAGTTCTTC. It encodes CASSYQSSGMDEQFF.

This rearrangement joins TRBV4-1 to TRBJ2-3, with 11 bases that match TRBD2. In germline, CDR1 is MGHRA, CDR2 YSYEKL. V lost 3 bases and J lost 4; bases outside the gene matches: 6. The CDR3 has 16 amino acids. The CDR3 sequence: CASSQILAGGPDTQYF. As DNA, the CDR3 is TGCGCCAGCAGCCAGATTCTAGCGGGAGGCCCAGATACGCAGTATTTT.

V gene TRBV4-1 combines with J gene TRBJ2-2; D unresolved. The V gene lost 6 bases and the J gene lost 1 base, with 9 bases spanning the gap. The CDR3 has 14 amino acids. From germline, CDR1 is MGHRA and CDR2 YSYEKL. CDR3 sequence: CASRYIGNTGELFF. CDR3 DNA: TGCGCCAGCAGGTACATAGGGAACACCGGGGAGCTGTTTTTT.

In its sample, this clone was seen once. The DNA of the CDR3 is TGTGCCAGCAGTGATGTGGGGACCGTCTATGGCTACACCTTC. Translation: CASSDVGTVYGYTF. The rearrangement joins TRBV25-1 to TRBJ1-2, with a weak D call TRBD1 (5 bases). Germline V lookup: CDR1 MGHDK, CDR2 SYGVNS. The CDR3 loop spans 14 amino acids. V was trimmed by 3 bases and J by 4 bases, leaving 12 bases between them.

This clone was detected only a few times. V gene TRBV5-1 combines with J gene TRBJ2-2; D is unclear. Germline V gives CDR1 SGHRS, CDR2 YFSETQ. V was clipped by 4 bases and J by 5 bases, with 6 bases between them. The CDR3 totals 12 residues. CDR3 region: CASSLITGELFF. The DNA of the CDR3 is TGCGCCAGCAGCCTGATAACCGGGGAGCTGTTTTTT.

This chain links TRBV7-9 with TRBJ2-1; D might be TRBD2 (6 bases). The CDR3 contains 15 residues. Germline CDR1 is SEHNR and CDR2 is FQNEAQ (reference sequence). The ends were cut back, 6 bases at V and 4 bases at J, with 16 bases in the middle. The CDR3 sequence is CASSSGLGTYNEQFF. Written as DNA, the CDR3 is TGTGCCAGCAGTTCGGGACTGGGAACTTACAATGAGCAGTTCTTC.

The CDR3 region has the DNA TGTGCCAGCAGCTCGATCGGGGGGCATGAGCAGTTCTTC. Translating gives CASSSIGGHEQFF. The rearrangement links TRBV7-2 to TRBJ2-1; possibly TRBD2 for D (7 bases). Germline V gives CDR1 SGHTA, CDR2 FQGNSA. CDR3 length: 13 residues. Trimming took off 4 bases at V and 8 bases at J, with 12 bases between the two ends.

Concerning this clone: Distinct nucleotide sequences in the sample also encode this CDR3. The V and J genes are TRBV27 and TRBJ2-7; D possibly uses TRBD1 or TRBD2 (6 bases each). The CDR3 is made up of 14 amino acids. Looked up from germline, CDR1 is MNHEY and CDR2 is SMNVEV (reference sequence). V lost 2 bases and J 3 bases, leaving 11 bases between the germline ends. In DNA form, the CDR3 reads TGTGCCAGCAGTTTAACCGGGGGCGGCTACGAGCAGTACTTC. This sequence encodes CASSLTGGGYEQYF.

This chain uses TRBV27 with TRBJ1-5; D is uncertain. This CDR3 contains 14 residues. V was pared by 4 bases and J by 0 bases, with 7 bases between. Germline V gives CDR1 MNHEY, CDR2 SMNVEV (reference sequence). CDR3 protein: CASSWRNSNQPQHF. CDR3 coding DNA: TGTGCCAGCAGTTGGAGGAATAGCAATCAGCCCCAGCATTTT.

CDR3 loop: CASSWTNGVGEQYF. As DNA, the CDR3 is TGCGCCAGCAGCTGGACTAACGGGGTGGGGGAGCAGTACTTC. The V and J genes are TRBV4-1 and TRBJ2-7, with D possibly being TRBD2 (6 bases). Per germline, CDR1 MGHRA and CDR2 YSYEKL. The germline V and J ends were trimmed by 5 bases and 7 bases, with 18 bases remaining between them. The CDR3 consists of 14 residues.

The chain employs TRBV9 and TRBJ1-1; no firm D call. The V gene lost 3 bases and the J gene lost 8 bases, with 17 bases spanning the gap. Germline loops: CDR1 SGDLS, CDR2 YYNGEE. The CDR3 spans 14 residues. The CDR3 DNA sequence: TGTGCCAGCAGCGCCTATCATGGAAGGGCCGAAGCTTTCTTT. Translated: CASSAYHGRAEAFF.

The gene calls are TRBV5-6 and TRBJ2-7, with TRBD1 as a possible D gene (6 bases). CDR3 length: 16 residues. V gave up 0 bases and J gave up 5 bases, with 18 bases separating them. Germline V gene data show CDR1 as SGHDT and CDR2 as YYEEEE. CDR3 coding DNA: TGTGCCAGCAGCTTGGGGCCCGGGGCAGGGGTCGACGAGCAGTACTTC. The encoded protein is CASSLGPGAGVDEQYF.

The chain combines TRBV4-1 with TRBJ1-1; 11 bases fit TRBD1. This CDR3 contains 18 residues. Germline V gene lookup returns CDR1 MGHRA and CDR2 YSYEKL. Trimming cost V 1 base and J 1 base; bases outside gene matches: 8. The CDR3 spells CASSQVGGQGVGNTEAFF. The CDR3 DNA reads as TGCGCCAGCAGCCAAGTAGGGGGACAGGGGGTCGGGAACACTGAAGCTTTCTTT.

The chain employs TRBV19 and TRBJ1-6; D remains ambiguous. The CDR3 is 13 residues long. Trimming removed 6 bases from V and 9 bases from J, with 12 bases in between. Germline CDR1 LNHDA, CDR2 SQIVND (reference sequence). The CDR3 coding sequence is TGTGCCAGTAGCGAGGACTGGGGTTCACCCCTCCACTTT. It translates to CASSEDWGSPLHF. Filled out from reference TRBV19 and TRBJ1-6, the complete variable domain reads DGGITQSPKYLFRKEGQNVTLSCEQNLNHDAMYWYRQDPGQGLRLIYYSQIVNDFQKGDIAEGYSVSREKKESFPLTVTSAQKNPTAFYLCASSEDWGSPLHFGNGTRLTVT.

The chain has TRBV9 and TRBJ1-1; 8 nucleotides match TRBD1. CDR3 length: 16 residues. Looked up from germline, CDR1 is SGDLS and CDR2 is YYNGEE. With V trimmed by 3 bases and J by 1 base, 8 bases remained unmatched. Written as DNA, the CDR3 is TGTGCCAGCAGCGAGGACAGGGACCCTTCGAACACTGAAGCTTTCTTT. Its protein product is CASSEDRDPSNTEAFF.

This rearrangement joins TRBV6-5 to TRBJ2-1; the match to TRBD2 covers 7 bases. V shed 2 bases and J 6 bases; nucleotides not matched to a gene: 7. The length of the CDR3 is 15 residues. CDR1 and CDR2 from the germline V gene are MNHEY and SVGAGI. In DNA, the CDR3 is TGTGCCAGCAGTTACGGGGCGGGAGCGGGCAATGAGCAGTTCTTC. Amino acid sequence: CASSYGAGAGNEQFF.

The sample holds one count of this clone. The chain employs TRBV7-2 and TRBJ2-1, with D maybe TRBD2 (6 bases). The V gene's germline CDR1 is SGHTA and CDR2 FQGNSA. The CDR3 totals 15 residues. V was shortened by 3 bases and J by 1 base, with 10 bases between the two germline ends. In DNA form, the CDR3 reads TGTGCCAGCAGCTTCCGGAGGGATTCCTACAATGAGCAGTTCTTC. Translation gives CASSFRRDSYNEQFF. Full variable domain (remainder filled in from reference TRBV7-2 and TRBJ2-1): GAGVSQSPSNKVTEKGKDVELRCDPISGHTALYWYRQSLGQGLEFLIYFQGNSAPDKSGLPSDRFSAERTGGSVSTLTIQRTQQEDSAVYLCASSFRRDSYNEQFFGPGTRLTVL.

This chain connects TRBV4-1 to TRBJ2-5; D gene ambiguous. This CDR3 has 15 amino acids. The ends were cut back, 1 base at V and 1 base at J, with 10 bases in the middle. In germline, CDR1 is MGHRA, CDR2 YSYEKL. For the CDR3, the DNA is TGCGCCAGCAGCCAAGTTCCCCAGCTCCAAGAGACCCAGTACTTC. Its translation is CASSQVPQLQETQYF.